The clone carrying this T cell receptor (beta chain) was seen just once. No antigen is known for it. The data are from a study of Ad26.COV2.S vaccination and SARS-CoV-2 variants. Overall study: The donor belonged to the COV1001 Ad26.COV2.S trial arm. Donor got 5x10^10 or 1x10^11 viral particles of Ad26.COV2.S.

Treatment specified: 15 to 20 received Ad26.COV2.S at low or high dose, single or two shots; several received placebo; per-sample allocation not given. Each sample was drawn 63 days after the first injection (of vaccine or placebo). Whole-study findings and limits: Placebo recipients and vaccine recipients were similar in non-spike TCR breadth.

V gave up 0 bases and J gave up 2 bases, with 7 bases separating them. Germline CDR1 reads SGHRS; CDR2 reads YFSETQ. There are 14 residues in the CDR3. Data came from immunoSEQ multiplex PCR; TCRdb stores just in-frame clones and leaves some out. This table has 350,000 to 500,000 clones, 90% appearing once. This TCR was recovered from a person aged 18-65 years who received the Ad26.COV2.S COVID-19 vaccine or a placebo. Source: peripheral blood, taken in a trial of Ad26.COV2.S vaccine versus placebo. J is TRBJ2-3 and V is TRBV5-1; D is uncertain. CDR3 coding DNA: TGCGCCAGCAGCTTGGGACATAACACAGATACGCAGTATTTT. This gives the protein CASSLGHNTDTQYF. The full variable domain, its missing parts supplied by reference TRBV5-1 and TRBJ2-3, is KAGVTQTPRYLIKTRGQQVTLSCSPISGHRSVSWYQQTPGQGLQFLFEYFSETQRNKGNFPGRFSGRQFSNSRSEMNVSTLELGDSALYLCASSLGHNTDTQYFGPGTRLTVL.